These 5 T cell receptor beta chains share one sample of origin, sequenced in a study of blood T cell repertoires in COVID-19. Sequencing was performed with immunoSEQ multiplex PCR; in TCRdb, only in-frame clones are kept and a portion is missing. This sample carries about 240,000 clones, approximately 87% of them seen once, and the ten largest clones take under 6.5%. The sample taken for sequencing was peripheral blood. These receptors all stem from a man between 60 and 70 years old with acute or convalescent COVID-19.

The J gene is TRBJ1-2, the V gene TRBV5-4; 8 bases map to TRBD1. Unmatched junction bases numbered 12, after V lost 7 bases and J lost 7 bases. The length of the CDR3 is 14 residues. CDR1 SGHNT and CDR2 YYREEE come from the germline V gene (reference sequence). The CDR3 protein is CASGTQGAPAGYTF. The DNA of the CDR3 is TGTGCCAGCGGGACCCAGGGGGCGCCAGCTGGCTACACCTTC.

This rearrangement joins TRBV20-1 to TRBJ1-1, with unresolved D. Trimming shortened V by 3 bases and J by 2 bases, and 10 bases separated the two germline ends. Germline V gene lookup returns CDR1 DFQATT and CDR2 SNEGSKA (reference sequence). The CDR3 is 13 amino acids. CDR3 sequence reads: CSASIRGNTEAFF. Here the CDR3 DNA reads TGCAGTGCTAGTATCCGGGGAAACACTGAAGCTTTCTTT.

V usage is TRBV12-3 or TRBV12-4 and J usage is TRBJ1-1, with 8 nucleotides matching TRBD1. CDR3 length: 13 residues. J lost 10 bases, V lost 6 bases, and 10 bases had no gene match. The CDR3 DNA sequence: TGTGCCAGCAGCACCGCAGGGGGCATAGGAGCTTTCTTT. Amino acids: CASSTAGGIGAFF.

The V gene is TRBV6-2 or TRBV6-3, the J gene TRBJ2-3; D is unresolved. The CDR3 sequence is 18 residues long. The V gene lost 2 bases and the J gene lost 2 bases, with 20 bases spanning the gap. Germline assignment: CDR1 MNHEY and CDR2 SVGEGT. CDR3 DNA: TGTGCCAGCAGTTACGGTCTGGAGCGCCTTAAAACCACAGATACGCAGTATTTT. Translation gives CASSYGLERLKTTDTQYF.

The chain links TRBV15 to TRBJ2-1; D gene unclear. Trimming cost V 0 bases and J 10 bases, with 7 bases left between them. This CDR3 contains 12 residues. The germline V gene has CDR1 LNHNV and CDR2 YYDKDF (reference sequence). DNA of the CDR3: TGTGCCACCAGCAGAGATCTGGGCGAGCAGTTCTTC. Translating it yields CATSRDLGEQFF.